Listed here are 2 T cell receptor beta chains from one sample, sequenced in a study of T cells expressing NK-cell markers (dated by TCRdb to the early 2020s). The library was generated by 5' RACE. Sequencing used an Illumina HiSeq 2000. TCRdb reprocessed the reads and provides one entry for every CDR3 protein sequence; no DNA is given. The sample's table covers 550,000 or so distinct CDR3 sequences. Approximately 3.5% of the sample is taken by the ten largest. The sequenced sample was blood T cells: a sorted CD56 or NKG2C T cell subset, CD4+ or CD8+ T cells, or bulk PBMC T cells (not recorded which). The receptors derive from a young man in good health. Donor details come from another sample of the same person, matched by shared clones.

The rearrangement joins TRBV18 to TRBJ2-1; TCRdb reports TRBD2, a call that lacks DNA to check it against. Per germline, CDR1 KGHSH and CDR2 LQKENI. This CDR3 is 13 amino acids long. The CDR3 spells CASSPQRDNEQFF.

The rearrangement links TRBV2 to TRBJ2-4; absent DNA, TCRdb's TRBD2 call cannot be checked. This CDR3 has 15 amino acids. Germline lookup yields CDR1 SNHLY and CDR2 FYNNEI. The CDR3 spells CASKEGMGAKNIQYF.